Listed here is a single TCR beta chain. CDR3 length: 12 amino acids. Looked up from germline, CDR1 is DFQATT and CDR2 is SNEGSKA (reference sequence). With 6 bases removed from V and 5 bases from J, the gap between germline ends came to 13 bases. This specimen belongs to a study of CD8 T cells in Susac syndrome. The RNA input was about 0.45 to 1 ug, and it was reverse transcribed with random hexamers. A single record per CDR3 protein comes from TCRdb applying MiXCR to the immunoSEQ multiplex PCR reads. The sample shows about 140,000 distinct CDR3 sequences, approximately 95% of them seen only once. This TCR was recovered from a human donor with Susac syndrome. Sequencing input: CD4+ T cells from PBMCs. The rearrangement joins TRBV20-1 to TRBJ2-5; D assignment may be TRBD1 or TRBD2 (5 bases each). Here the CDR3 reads CSALGDRETQYF. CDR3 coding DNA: TGCAGTGCCTTGGGGGACCGGGAGACCCAGTACTTC.